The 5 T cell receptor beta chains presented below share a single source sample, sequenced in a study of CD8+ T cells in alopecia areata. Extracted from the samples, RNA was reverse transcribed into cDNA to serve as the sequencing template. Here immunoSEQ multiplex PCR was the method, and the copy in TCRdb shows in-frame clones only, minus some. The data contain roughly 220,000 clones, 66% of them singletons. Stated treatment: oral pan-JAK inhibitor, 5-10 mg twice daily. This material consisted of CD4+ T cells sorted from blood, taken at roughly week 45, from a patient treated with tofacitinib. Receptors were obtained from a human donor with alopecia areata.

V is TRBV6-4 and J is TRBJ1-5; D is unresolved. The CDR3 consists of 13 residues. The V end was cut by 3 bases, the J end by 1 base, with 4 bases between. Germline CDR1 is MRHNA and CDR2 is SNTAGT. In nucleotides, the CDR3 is TGTGCCAGCAGTGAGAAGAGCAATCAGCCCCAGCATTTT. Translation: CASSEKSNQPQHF.

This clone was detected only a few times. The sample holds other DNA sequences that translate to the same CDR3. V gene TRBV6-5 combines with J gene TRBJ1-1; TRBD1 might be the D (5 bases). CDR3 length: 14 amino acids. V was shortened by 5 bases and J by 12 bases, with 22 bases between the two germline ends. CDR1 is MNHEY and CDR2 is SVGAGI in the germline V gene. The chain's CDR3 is CASSPGRSLGGTFF. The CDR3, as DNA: TGTGCCAGCAGTCCCGGACGGAGCCTGGGGGGAACTTTCTTT.

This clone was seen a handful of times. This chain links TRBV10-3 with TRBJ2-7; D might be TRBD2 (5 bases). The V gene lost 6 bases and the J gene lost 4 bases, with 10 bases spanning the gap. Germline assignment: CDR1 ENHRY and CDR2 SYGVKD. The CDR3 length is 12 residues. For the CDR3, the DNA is TGTGCCATCAGGTCCCCGGGGTACGAGCAGTACTTC. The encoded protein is CAIRSPGYEQYF.

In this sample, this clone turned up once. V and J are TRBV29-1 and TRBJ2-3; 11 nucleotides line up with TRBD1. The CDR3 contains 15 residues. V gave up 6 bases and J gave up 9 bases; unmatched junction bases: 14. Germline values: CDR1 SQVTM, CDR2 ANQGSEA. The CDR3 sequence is CSVGGQGDPSRTQYF. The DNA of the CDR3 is TGCAGCGTCGGGGGACAGGGGGATCCCTCACGGACGCAGTATTTT.

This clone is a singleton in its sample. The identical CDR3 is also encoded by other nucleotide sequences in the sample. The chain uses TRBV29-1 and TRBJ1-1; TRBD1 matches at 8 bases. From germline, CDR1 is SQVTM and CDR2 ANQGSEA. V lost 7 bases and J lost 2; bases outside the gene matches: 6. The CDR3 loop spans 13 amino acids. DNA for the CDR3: TGCAGCGCCGGGGACAGGCGAAACACTGAAGCTTTCTTT. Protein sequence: CSAGDRRNTEAFF.